This entry lists 14 T cell receptor beta chains sequenced from one sample in a study of radiotherapy plus CTLA-4 blockade in lung cancer. Libraries were prepared by immunoSEQ multiplex PCR; TCRdb keeps only in-frame clonotypes and omits some of them. The sample lists tens of thousands of clones, 80% to 85% seen once, with roughly 0.82% in the top ten. Sequencing used peripheral blood, obtained from a patient treated with radiotherapy plus ipilimumab. The source is a human donor with non-small cell lung cancer who had stable disease on radiotherapy plus ipilimumab.

This clone came up a few times. This chain joins TRBV5-1 and TRBJ1-1; D not certain. Germline loops: CDR1 SGHRS, CDR2 YFSETQ. CDR3 length: 14 amino acids. V was trimmed by 0 bases and J by 4 bases, leaving 10 bases between them. The CDR3 DNA is TGCGCCAGCAGCTTGGGGGTAGAGGGCACTGAAGCTTTCTTT. Its translation is CASSLGVEGTEAFF.

This clone appeared once. The chain joins TRBV6-4 to TRBJ2-7; 10 nucleotides match TRBD2. From germline, CDR1 is MRHNA and CDR2 SNTAGT. The CDR3 length is 15 residues. Germline trimming cut 3 bases from V and 6 bases from J; bases unmatched to any gene: 8. The CDR3 spells CASSESSSGSSEQYF. The CDR3 DNA sequence: TGTGCCAGCAGTGAGTCTTCTAGCGGGAGTAGCGAGCAGTACTTC.

The rearrangement links TRBV5-4 to TRBJ1-1; D may be TRBD1 (6 bases). The CDR3 extends over 15 amino acids. Trimming stripped 5 bases from V and 0 bases from J, with 14 bases between. Per germline, CDR1 SGHNT and CDR2 YYREEE (reference sequence). The CDR3 DNA is TGTGCCAGCAGTAATCCACAGGGACTGAACACTGAAGCTTTCTTT. Its protein is CASSNPQGLNTEAFF.

V and J are TRBV11-1 and TRBJ2-7; D may be TRBD2 (6 bases). Germline CDR1 SGHAT, CDR2 FQDESV (reference sequence). The CDR3 extends over 17 amino acids. The ends were cut back, 0 bases at V and 0 bases at J, with 15 bases in the middle. CDR3 in amino acids: CASSLAATSWSSYEQYF. CDR3 coding DNA: TGTGCCAGCAGCTTAGCGGCTACTAGCTGGAGCTCCTACGAGCAGTACTTC.

The V call is TRBV7-8, the J call TRBJ2-6; D remains unclear. Trimming took 2 bases from V and 4 from J, leaving 9 bases between them. The CDR3 consists of 15 residues. Per the germline V gene, CDR1 is SGHVS and CDR2 is FQNEAQ. The CDR3 spells CASSLSSPGANVLTF. The CDR3 nucleotides read TGTGCCAGCAGCTTATCTTCTCCCGGGGCCAACGTCCTGACTTTC.

This clone came up once. This chain uses TRBV11-2 with TRBJ1-5, with TRBD1 matching 8 bases. V trimming: 3 bases; J trimming: 3 bases; junction bases outside the gene matches: 4. Germline CDR1 SGHAT, CDR2 FQNNGV. The CDR3 sequence is 15 residues long. The CDR3 loop reads CASSFGQGINQPQHF. CDR3 DNA: TGTGCCAGCAGCTTCGGACAGGGTATCAATCAGCCCCAGCATTTT.

This chain joins TRBV7-9 and TRBJ2-5, with 8 bases fitting TRBD2. The germline gives CDR1 SEHNR, CDR2 FQNEAQ (reference sequence). V lost 3 bases, J lost 4 bases, and 4 bases stayed unmatched. There are 14 residues in the CDR3. The chain's CDR3 is CASSLVGLGETQYF. In DNA form, the CDR3 reads TGTGCCAGCAGCTTGGTGGGACTAGGAGAGACCCAGTACTTC.

The J gene is TRBJ2-7, the V gene TRBV27; tentative D call: TRBD2 (5 bases). Germline loops: CDR1 MNHEY, CDR2 SMNVEV (reference sequence). The V end lost 6 bases, the J end lost 2 bases, and 11 bases lay between the germline ends. This CDR3 is 13 amino acids long. The CDR3 DNA reads TGTGCCAGCAGCACTAGAGGTCCCTACGAGCAGTACTTC. Translated: CASSTRGPYEQYF.

The rearrangement links TRBV5-6 to TRBJ2-3; the match to TRBD2 covers 7 bases. The CDR3 runs to 15 residues. Trimming took 2 bases from V and 4 from J; bases not matched to a gene: 7. Germline lookup yields CDR1 SGHDT and CDR2 YYEEEE. In DNA form, the CDR3 reads TGTGCCAGCAGCTTCAACTGGCGGGGGTCAGATACGCAGTATTTT. Translated: CASSFNWRGSDTQYF.

The V and J genes are TRBV6-5 and TRBJ2-2; the D is unclear. This CDR3 region has 13 residues. CDR1 and CDR2 (germline): MNHEY, SVGAGI. Trimming stripped 4 bases from V and 0 bases from J, with 3 bases between. CDR3 amino acids: CASSFPNTGELFF. In DNA form, the CDR3 reads TGTGCCAGCAGTTTCCCGAACACCGGGGAGCTGTTTTTT.

The CDR3 region has the DNA TGTGCCAGCCTTCGGACTGGCTCCTACAATGAGCAGTTCTTC. Its translation is CASLRTGSYNEQFF. The gene calls are TRBV2 and TRBJ2-1; the D gene is possibly TRBD2 (5 bases). The germline V and J ends were trimmed by 8 bases and 0 bases, with 11 bases remaining between them. Germline V CDR1 and CDR2: SNHLY, FYNNEI. The length of the CDR3 is 14 residues.

A word on this clone: Other DNA sequences of this sample code for an identical CDR3. The chain recombines TRBV18 with TRBJ2-1, with D unclear. Germline assignment: CDR1 KGHSH and CDR2 LQKENI. V gave up 2 bases and J gave up 4 bases, with 6 bases separating them. The CDR3 is made up of 13 amino acids. The CDR3 region is CASSPGLYNEQFF. The CDR3 DNA reads TGTGCCAGCTCACCAGGCCTGTACAATGAGCAGTTCTTC.

This clone was recorded once. V is TRBV5-1 and J is TRBJ1-2; 8 nucleotides align to TRBD1. CDR3 length: 15 amino acids. The V gene's germline CDR1 is SGHRS and CDR2 YFSETQ. After removal of 3 bases from V and 1 base from J, the junction contained 5 bases not matched to a gene. The CDR3 sequence is CASSWDRPDNYGYTF. CDR3 nucleotides: TGCGCCAGCAGCTGGGACAGGCCAGATAACTATGGCTACACCTTC.

The chain recombines TRBV5-1 with TRBJ2-3; unclear D gene. Trimming cost V 5 bases and J 3 bases, with 7 bases left between them. Germline-derived CDR1 and CDR2 are SGHRS and YFSETQ. The CDR3 runs 12 residues. Here the CDR3 reads CASRDGTDTQYF. Written as DNA, the CDR3 is TGCGCCAGCAGGGACGGAACAGATACGCAGTATTTT.